This paragraph reports one T cell receptor beta chain. Its specificity is not known. The sample comes from a study of CXCR3-negative and CXCR3-positive naive CD8 T cells. Notes on the study in general: Naive subsets expressed similar surface CD5; TRB CDR3 features served to infer TCR strength. Researchers report that CXCR3-positive naive cells carry more hydrophobic TRB CDR3s than CXCR3-negative naive cells.

The authors prepared UMI-labeled TRB cDNA libraries by 5' RACE. TCRdb reanalyzed the 5' RACE reads and collapses them to one entry per CDR3 protein, without DNA. With about 120,000 distinct CDR3 sequences in the sample, the ten largest clones hold approximately 0.38%. This CDR3 is 14 amino acids long. Germline loops: CDR1 MNHEY, CDR2 SMNVEV (reference sequence). Identification of naive CD8+ T cells rested on CD45RO-CCR7+CD27+CD95- status. The chain uses TRBV27 and TRBJ2-2; absent DNA, TCRdb's TRBD1 call cannot be checked. Input material: naive CXCR3+ CD8+ T cells from blood. Subset of the sample: CD45RO-CCR7+CD27+CD95- naive CD8+ T cells expressing CXCR3 (TNR3+). The TCR was taken from a human donor in good health. Some clones in this sample may be carry-over from other donors' samples. The CDR3 here is CASSLQGLTGELFF.